This T cell receptor (beta chain) was retrieved from a study of CD8+CD57+ T cells in acquired aplastic anemia. Deletions cut 2 bases from V and 6 bases from J, with 8 bases between. The CDR3 extends over 13 amino acids. The germline V gene encodes CDR1 SGHRS and CDR2 YFSETQ. Investigators profiled TCR beta VDJ and CDR3 from genomic DNA template. Each CDR3 protein is one row after TCRdb ran MiXCR on the reads. Of about 270,000 distinct CDR3 sequences in the sample, 45% to 65% were seen once. The chain links TRBV5-1 to TRBJ2-2, with D perhaps being TRBD1 or TRBD2 (5 bases each). The specimen sequenced was sorted CD4+, CD8+, or CD8+CD57+ T cells (not recorded which) from PBMCs. This TCR was sampled from a human donor with severe aplastic anemia or a healthy control (not recorded which). The CDR3 loop reads CASSFLGPGELFF. The CDR3 DNA reads TGCGCCAGCAGCTTCTTGGGACCCGGGGAGCTGTTTTTT.